This TCR beta chain came from a study of cytomegalovirus exposure and HLA in healthy donors (dated by TCRdb to 2015 to 2018). With respect to the entire study: According to an earlier analysis of around 600 of the donors, 150 million to 200 million T cells yielded over 90 million unique TCR beta sequences and around 280 Gb of sequence data. All discovery cohort repertoires had been generated using a single sequencing platform. Rather than drawing on any new phenotypic data, the later analysis identified candidate immune exposures from TCR beta sequences and the way those sequences occurred across donors. The number of typed donors differed by locus: about 620-640 for A, B, C, DRB1 and DQB1; approximately 530 for DQA1; 606 for DPA1; and around 470 for DPB1. HLA typing covered class I and class II loci at four-digit resolution. The study combined high-throughput TCR immunosequencing, statistical association of individual TCRs with disease status, and machine learning to predict cytomegalovirus infection status. Because of strong linkage in the cohort, roughly five DR-DQ haplotypes were treated as single units for association and clustering. The study aimed to test whether signatures of past pathogen exposure could be identified by cataloging public T cell receptors. The study used immunosequencing to profile the T cell repertoires of 666 subjects and linked those repertoires to cytomegalovirus serostatus. Alongside the repertoire data, information on donor age, sex, ethnicity and CMV serostatus was compiled. On average, 235,054 unique TCR beta nucleotide sequences were sequenced per donor among fewer than 500 genotyped donors of the cohort, with roughly 18% of those sequences being non-productive. An earlier analysis of fewer than 750 of the donors used high-throughput TCR beta sequencing to judge whether each TCR beta V gene segment behaved as functional or pseudogenic. Of the roughly 400 genotyped donors, 65% to 90% fell in the genetic ancestry cluster associated with self-reported Caucasian donors. In a later genetic analysis, genome-wide SNP genotypes for about 65% of the roughly 700 donors were used, and that subset was treated as a discovery cohort. Along with the roughly 670-subject first cohort, a separate validation cohort of over a hundred different subjects was used. A later analysis re-examined previously published TCR beta repertoires from several hundred donors and added high-resolution HLA genotyping to investigate patterns of TCR occurrence. An early release that covered roughly 600 HLA-typed donors contained about 300 gigabases of sequencing data and tens of millions of unique TCR sequences. Results and caveats for the whole study, not just this receptor: The only immune exposure information available for the cohort was CMV serostatus. A later analysis found that TCR association rates varied across HLA loci, with DRB1 alleles showing the most associated TCRs and HLA-C alleles the fewest. According to a later genetic analysis, donors in an Asian-associated ancestry cluster had fewer N-insertions in productive TCRs than the approximately 690-donor mean. The 87-base-pair reads could not distinguish some IMGT-functional V segments, including TRBV6-2 and TRBV6-3, so those segments were excluded. In this cohort, only TCR beta chains were sequenced, and detectable features were limited by the absence of alpha or paired-chain data. A group of highly shared sequence variants was considered likely to be a technical artifact of the sequencing pipeline. In a later analysis, HLA-associated TCR beta chains showed more clonal expansion and lower generation probabilities than non-associated chains that were equally common. Most TCR sequences were seen in very few donors, while some public TCRs were found in many individuals. An association between a missense DCLRE1C variant and V-gene and J-gene trimming of TCR beta chains was found in a later genetic analysis and replicated in an independent cohort. Correlated functional status among segregating V segments might reflect linkage disequilibrium, but an unknown experimental factor could not be ruled out. Specific HLA alleles were associated with around 18,000 TCR beta sequences at a false discovery rate of 0.05 in a later analysis. In a later analysis, several top co-occurrence clusters were reported to appear linked to parvovirus B19, influenza, CMV and Epstein-Barr virus. A few of the identified cytomegalovirus-associated TCR beta chains were confirmed in vitro to be specific for cytomegalovirus antigens. A later analysis found that most CMV-associated TCR beta chains appeared HLA-restricted, with HLA associations seemingly driven largely by CMV exposure. The classifier was reported to diagnose cytomegalovirus status with high specificity and sensitivity in both the original cohort and the validation cohort. The study listed approximately 150 TCR beta chains as associated with cytomegalovirus. Because counts were too low, more than 15 rarely observed V segments, including chromosome 9 orphons, were left out of the earlier analysis of 587 of the donors. Because HLA typing was missing for some donors at each locus, association tests included only the typed subset. In an earlier analysis of some 640 of the donors, most TCR beta V segments were observed in productive rearrangements about 87% or about 30% of the time, broadly matching IMGT annotations. A further reported finding was that TCR beta sequences accurately predicted the HLA-A and HLA-B alleles for most subjects in the first cohort. Assigning TCR associations to individual alleles was difficult when HLA alleles, especially DR and DQ, strongly co-occurred. It was suggested by the authors that the approach could potentially be generalized to other disease states and immunological phenotypes. Presence/absence analyses assumed roughly uniform sequencing depth across donors, an assumption that may not hold.

The cohort consisted of approximately 670 healthy bone marrow donors. At the time of sampling, every cohort member was nominally healthy, though immune exposures that went unrecorded were likely present. The donor was CMV seropositive and belonged to the group of some 290 seropositive cohort members. A peripheral blood sample was provided by each donor, and peripheral blood mononuclear cells were used for TCR beta sequencing. The Qiagen DNeasy Blood Extraction Kit was used to extract genomic DNA from the blood cell samples. Library preparation was by the immunoSEQ multiplex PCR assay. For the multiplex PCR, a mixture combining 60 forward primers for TCR Vbeta segments and 13 reverse primers for TCR Jbeta segments was used. The CDR3 region of rearranged TCR beta genes was amplified from genomic DNA by a multiplex PCR assay. On the Illumina HiSeq System, the amplified TCR beta libraries were sequenced as 87-base-pair reads. The original pipeline was this. In a later analysis, 80 million or so unique TCR beta chains were counted across the approximately 620 repertoires, and approximately 11 million of these chains were shared by at least two donors. Raw reads were error-corrected and collapsed into unique sequences by a nearest-neighbor algorithm in which closely related sequences were merged to remove PCR and sequencing errors. To assign V, D and J gene segments, CDR3 sequences were aligned to IMGT reference sequences. For a sequence to be retained, a match of at least six nucleotides to both a V gene segment and a J gene segment was required. Rearrangements were called productive when the CDR3 lacked stop codons and stayed in frame with V and J; all others were non-productive. CDR3 was defined by IMGT convention, running from the second conserved V-encoded cysteine to the conserved J-encoded phenylalanine. The earlier analysis of 587 of the donors excluded any sequence lacking an unambiguous match to a single V gene segment. An earlier analysis of around 600 of the donors classified V segments as functional when productive rearrangements were above 56.7% and as segregating when the standard deviation between donors was above 5%. To diagnose cytomegalovirus status from the catalog of TCR beta chain sequences, a statistical classification framework was built. V and J gene assignment, in a later analysis, came from comparing TCR nucleotide sequences with IMGT/GENE-DB human TR gene sequences. Using the TCRdist pipeline, a later analysis assigned CDR3 sequences along with most-parsimonious VDJ recombination scenarios. In a later analysis, each TCR beta chain was defined by its CDR3 amino acid sequence together with its V-gene family, and reads lacking a unique V-gene family were excluded. A later analysis removed 550 to 700 highly shared, low-generation-probability nucleotide sequences to deal with suspected cross-contamination and a sequencing artifact. A later analysis calculated a clonal expansion index for each public chain from normalized within-repertoire ranks of inferred template counts. In a later analysis, generation probabilities were computed with a VDJ recombination model fitted to out-of-frame rearrangements, and the resulting probabilities were checked against IGoR. In a later analysis, hypergeometric tests were used to score TCR-TCR, TCR-HLA and TCR-CMV co-occurrence, with a repertoire-size bias correction applied to TCR pairs. A later analysis estimated false discovery rates by permuting HLA or CMV assignments 20 times. In a later analysis, co-occurring TCRs were grouped using DBSCAN, with TCRdist sequence similarity added in when clustering inside HLA-allele-positive subsets. Repertoires with fewer than 30,000 or more than 120,000 public chains were left out of co-occurrence clustering, as were roughly five repertoires with anomalous nucleotide sharing. In TCRdb, the immuneACCESS table is reduced to in-frame sequences with V and J assigned. These tables do not hold every clone; where another copy was compared, an unresolved V gene accounts for under half, and the others remain unexplained. That table furnishes V, J and clone size, whereas the DNA furnished D and trimming. The sample table records about 100,000 clones; around 79% of these occur just once. The ten largest clones represent over 12% of the sample.

The germline V gene encodes CDR1 SGHAT and CDR2 FQNNGV. The CDR3 sequence holds 13 residues, the cysteine and phenylalanine included. Only CDR3 DNA is held: 39 bases, read in frame from base 1. The junction carries 4 bases between V and J, which are trimmed by 1 base and 1 base respectively. In regard to this clone: Its specific antigen is unknown. No qualities accompany the bases; no much larger clone lies one base away.

The source is a male donor in good health and CMV-seropositive. The sequenced sample was PBMCs. The chain is assembled from TRBV11-2 and TRBJ1-1; the D gene cannot be resolved reliably. The CDR3 protein sequence reads: CASSLVGNTEAFF. In nucleotides, the sequence is TGTGCCAGCAGCTTAGTCGGGAACACTGAAGCTTTCTTT.